The 11 T cell receptor beta chains below all came from one sample that was sequenced in a study of human T cells and chemical hapten exposure (dated by TCRdb to about 2021). Libraries came from RACE. The sequencer was a NextSeq 500. The public reads were quality trimmed at Q25 with fastp and then assembled into clones with MiXCR by TCRdb, keeping productive beta chains. Each entry merges the rows of one CDR3 protein and shows their most common DNA and genes. This sample holds about 82,000 distinct CDR3 sequences; approximately 12% were observed only once. 5.7% of the sample is held by the ten biggest clonotypes. The time point tag for this specimen amounts to: patch test 3, about 24 weeks after DPC sensitization. According to the study, the label for this sample's treatment or condition signals: therapeutic diphenylcyclopropenone sensitization with weekly scalp DPC. The sample here was whole blood, taken in connection with sensitization to the hapten diphenylcyclopropenone (DPC). The source of these receptors is a woman aged 45-65 years with alopecia areata. Some clones in this sample may be carry-over from other donors' samples.

This chain uses TRBV29-1 with TRBJ2-7; D gene ambiguous. The CDR3 runs to 13 residues. V was pared by 3 bases and J by 1 base, with 10 bases between. Looked up from germline, CDR1 is SQVTM and CDR2 is ANQGSEA. The CDR3 sequence: CSVEKDNSYEQYF. The CDR3 bases are TGCAGCGTTGAGAAGGATAATTCCTACGAGCAGTACTTC.

The chain employs TRBV5-5 and TRBJ2-7, with 9 bases identical to TRBD1. Germline V lookup: CDR1 SGHKS, CDR2 YYEKEE (reference sequence). The CDR3 is 15 residues long. With 3 bases clipped from V and 0 bases from J, the junction kept 4 bases outside the gene matches. CDR3 DNA: TGTGCCAGCAGCTGGACAGGGGACCTCTCCTACGAGCAGTACTTC. Translating it yields CASSWTGDLSYEQYF. The full variable domain, in which reference TRBV5-5 and TRBJ2-7 provide the parts outside the CDR3, is DAGVTQSPTHLIKTRGQQVTLRCSPISGHKSVSWYQQVLGQGPQFIFQYYEKEERGRGNFPDRFSARQFPNYSSELNVNALLLGDSALYLCASSWTGDLSYEQYFGPGTRLTVT.

This clonotype has a handful of counts. The rearrangement links TRBV5-1 to TRBJ2-7, with TRBD2 identical over 9 bases. Germline CDR1 reads SGHRS; CDR2 reads YFSETQ. This CDR3 is built from 15 residues. The junction had 14 bases not matched to a gene; V was cut back by 4 bases and J by 9 bases. CDR3 sequence reads: CASSPRSTSGWVQYF. The CDR3 DNA reads TGCGCCAGCAGCCCCAGGTCGACTAGCGGATGGGTGCAGTACTTC.

This clonotype was recorded many times. The chain is built from TRBV5-6 and TRBJ2-3; D is unclear. V lost 4 bases, J lost 5 bases, and 11 bases lay in between. The CDR3 runs 13 residues. Germline V gene sequence: CDR1 SGHDT, CDR2 YYEEEE. As DNA, the CDR3 is TGTGCCAGCAGCATATCCTTCCGAGATACGCAGTATTTT. Its protein is CASSISFRDTQYF.

This clonotype has ten or more counts. The chain uses TRBV7-6 and TRBJ2-1, with D tentatively TRBD2 (6 bases). From germline, CDR1 is SGHVS and CDR2 FNYEAQ. This CDR3 contains 15 residues. Trimming removed 7 bases at V and 1 base at J, with 14 bases between. The CDR3 reads CASTRFGSSYNEQFF. The CDR3 bases are TGTGCCAGCACCAGATTCGGGAGTTCCTACAATGAGCAGTTCTTC.

The chain carries TRBV20-1 and TRBJ2-1; tentative D call: TRBD2 (6 bases). V was trimmed by 1 base and J by 6 bases, leaving 16 bases between them. Germline V lookup: CDR1 DFQATT, CDR2 SNEGSKA (reference sequence). This CDR3 has 15 residues. This CDR3 reads CSARGLGTPSNEQFF. CDR3 coding DNA: TGCAGTGCTAGAGGACTAGGAACCCCTAGCAATGAGCAGTTCTTC.

At least ten counts were recorded for this clonotype. The chain employs TRBV27 and TRBJ1-1; the D is unclear. Trimming took off 6 bases at V and 1 base at J, with 9 bases between the two ends. The CDR3 is 13 residues long. The germline V gene has CDR1 MNHEY and CDR2 SMNVEV (reference sequence). The CDR3 DNA reads as TGTGCCAGCAGCTACGGACCGAACACTGAAGCTTTCTTT. Residues: CASSYGPNTEAFF.

This clonotype was counted ten times or more. This sequence joins TRBV11-2 and TRBJ1-2; D remains ambiguous. The CDR3 consists of 14 residues. The germline V gene has CDR1 SGHAT and CDR2 FQNNGV. The V end was cut by 3 bases, the J end by 3 bases, with 11 bases between. CDR3 region: CASSFTDGDYGYTF. The CDR3 DNA is TGTGCCAGCAGCTTCACGGACGGGGACTATGGCTACACCTTC.

There are many counts of this clonotype. Its ends do not fully match the called genes, so a read error is possible. The J gene is TRBJ2-5, the V gene TRBV7-7; TRBD2 agrees at 13 bases. Germline loops: CDR1 SSHAT, CDR2 FNYEAQ (reference sequence). The CDR3 has 17 residues. CDR3 region: CASSPGLAGWQVETQYF. CDR3 sequence (DNA): TGTGCTAGCAGCCCGGGACTAGCGGGATGGCAGGTGGAGACCCAGTACTTC.

This clonotype was seen many times. The chain has TRBV5-5 and TRBJ1-4, with D tentatively TRBD1 (5 bases). This CDR3 comprises 14 residues. Trimming took off 2 bases at V and 4 bases at J, with 9 bases between the two ends. CDR1 and CDR2 from the germline V gene are SGHKS and YYEKEE (reference sequence). The CDR3 DNA reads as TGTGCCAGCAGCTTCCCGGGACTTAATGAAAAACTGTTTTTT. Translating gives CASSFPGLNEKLFF.

This clonotype was counted at least ten times. J is TRBJ2-3 and V is TRBV7-9, with 8 bases aligning to TRBD2. The CDR3 runs to 19 residues. Per the germline V gene, CDR1 is SEHNR and CDR2 is FQNEAQ (reference sequence). With V trimmed by 4 bases and J by 4 bases, 19 bases remained unmatched. CDR3 DNA sequence: TGTGCCAGCAGCTCACAGGGAGCGGGAGTGACCCTTCGCGCAGATACGCAGTATTTT. This sequence encodes CASSSQGAGVTLRADTQYF.